This T cell receptor (beta chain) is drawn from a study of CD8+CD57+ T cells in acquired aplastic anemia. The wider study: Across the sorted CD4+ and CD8+ cells, DNA amounts averaged roughly 3 ug.

Whole-study results and caveats: The same twenty-nine CD8+ CDR3 sequences occurred in patients and in controls.

About this clonotype: Its antigen is still unknown.

Patients chosen for sequencing had shown CD8+CD57+ cell expansion by flow cytometry. Genomic DNA templated the TCR beta VDJ and CDR3 profiling. TCRdb called the reads again in MiXCR, with one record for every CDR3 protein. Counted here are about 160,000 distinct CDR3 sequences, 70% to 80% occurring once; the ten biggest clones make up around 45%. The CDR3 is 12 amino acids. Per germline, CDR1 SGHVS and CDR2 FQNEAQ. Trimming shortened V by 8 bases and J by 1 base, and 8 bases separated the two germline ends. The clonotype comes from a human donor with aplastic anemia. The chain links TRBV7-8 to TRBJ1-1; a possible D gene is TRBD1 (5 bases). Source material: sorted CD4+, CD8+, or CD8+CD57+ T cells (not recorded which) from PBMCs. This CDR3 is CASSRANTEAFF. Here the CDR3 DNA reads TGTGCCAGCTCCAGGGCGAACACTGAAGCTTTCTTT. The full variable domain, with the rest looked up from reference TRBV7-8 and TRBJ1-1, is GAGVSQSPRYKVAKRGQDVALRCDPISGHVSLFWYQQALGQGPEFLTYFQNEAQLDKSGLPSDRFFAERPEGSVSTLKIQRTQQEDSAVYLCASSRANTEAFFGQGTRLTVV.